This T cell receptor beta chain emerged from a study of CD8 T cells in Susac syndrome. An input of roughly 0.45 to 1 ug of RNA was subjected to reverse transcription using random hexamers. An immunoSEQ multiplex PCR amplified TCR beta CDR3 over 54 Vbeta and 13 Jbeta. TCRdb analysed the immunoSEQ multiplex PCR reads with MiXCR anew, one entry per CDR3 protein. The table has approximately 180,000 distinct CDR3 sequences, around 90% seen once. Trimming stripped 6 bases from V and 0 bases from J, with 11 bases between. The germline CDR1 and CDR2 sequences are KGHSH and LQKENI. CDR3 length: 14 amino acids.

The V and J genes are TRBV18 and TRBJ1-1; D unresolved. The material sequenced was CD4+ T cells from PBMCs. The receptor was derived from a human donor with Susac syndrome. The CDR3: CASSPGRLNTEAFF. CDR3 bases: TGTGCCAGCTCCCCGGGCAGATTGAACACTGAAGCTTTCTTT.